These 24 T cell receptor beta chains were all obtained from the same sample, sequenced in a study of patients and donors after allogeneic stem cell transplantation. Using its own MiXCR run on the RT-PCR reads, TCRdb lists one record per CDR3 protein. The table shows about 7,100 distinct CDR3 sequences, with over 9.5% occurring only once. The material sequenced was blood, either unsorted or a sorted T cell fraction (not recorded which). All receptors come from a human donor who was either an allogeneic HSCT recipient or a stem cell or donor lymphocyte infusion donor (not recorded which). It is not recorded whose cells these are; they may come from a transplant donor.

The CDR3 DNA follows: TGTGCCAGCAGCTTTTCTAATCGCAGGGATCGGGGCTACACCTTC. Protein sequence: CASSFSNRRDRGYTF. V usage is TRBV7-9 and J usage is TRBJ1-2; D perhaps matches TRBD1 (5 bases). The germline V and J ends were trimmed by 3 bases and 8 bases, with 19 bases remaining between them. There are 15 residues in the CDR3. Per the germline V gene, CDR1 is SEHNR and CDR2 is FQNEAQ (reference sequence).

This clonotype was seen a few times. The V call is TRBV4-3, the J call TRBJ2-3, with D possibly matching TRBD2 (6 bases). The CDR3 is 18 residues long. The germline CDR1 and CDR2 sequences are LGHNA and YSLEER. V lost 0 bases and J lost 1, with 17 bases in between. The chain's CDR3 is CASSQDRDLAWGTDTQYF. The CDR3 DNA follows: TGCGCCAGCAGCCAAGATCGGGACTTGGCGTGGGGCACAGATACGCAGTATTTT.

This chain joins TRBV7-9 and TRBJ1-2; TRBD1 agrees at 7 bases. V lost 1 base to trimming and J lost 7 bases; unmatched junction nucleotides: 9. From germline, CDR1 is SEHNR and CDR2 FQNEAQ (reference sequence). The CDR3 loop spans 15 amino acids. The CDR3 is CASSLGSGGSLGYTF. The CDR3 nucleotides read TGTGCCAGCAGCTTAGGGTCAGGGGGATCGCTTGGCTACACCTTC.

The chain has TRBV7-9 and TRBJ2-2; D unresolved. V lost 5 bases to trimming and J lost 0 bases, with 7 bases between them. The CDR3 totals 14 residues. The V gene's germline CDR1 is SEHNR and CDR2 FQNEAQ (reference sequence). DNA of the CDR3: TGTGCCAGCAGCCCTTGGGCGAACACCGGGGAGCTGTTTTTT. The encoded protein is CASSPWANTGELFF.

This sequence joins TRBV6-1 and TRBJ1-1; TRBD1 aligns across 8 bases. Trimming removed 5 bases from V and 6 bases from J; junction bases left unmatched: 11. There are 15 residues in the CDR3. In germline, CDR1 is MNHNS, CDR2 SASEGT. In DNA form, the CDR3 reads TGTGCCAGCAGTTCTCCGACAGGGGAAAGCTCTGAAGCTTTCTTT. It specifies CASSSPTGESSEAFF.

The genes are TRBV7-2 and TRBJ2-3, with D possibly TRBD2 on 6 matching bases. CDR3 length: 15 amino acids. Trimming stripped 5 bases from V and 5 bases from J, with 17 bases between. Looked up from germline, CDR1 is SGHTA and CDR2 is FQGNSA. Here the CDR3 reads CASSLGTARVDTQYF. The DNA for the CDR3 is TGTGCCAGCAGCCTAGGGACTGCGCGGGTAGATACGCAGTATTTT.

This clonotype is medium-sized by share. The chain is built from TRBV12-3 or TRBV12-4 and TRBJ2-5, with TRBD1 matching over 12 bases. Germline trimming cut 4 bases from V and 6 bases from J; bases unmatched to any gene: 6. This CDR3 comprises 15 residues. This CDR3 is CASSSGTGGRQTQYF. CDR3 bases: TGTGCCAGCAGTTCGGGGACAGGGGGCAGGCAGACCCAGTACTTC.

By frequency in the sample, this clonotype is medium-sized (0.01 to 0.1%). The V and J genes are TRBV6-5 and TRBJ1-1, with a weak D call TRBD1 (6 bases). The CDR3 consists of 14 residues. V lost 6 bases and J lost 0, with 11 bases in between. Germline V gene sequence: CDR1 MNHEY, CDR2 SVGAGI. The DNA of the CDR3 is TGTGCCAGCAGACAGGGTTGGGTGAACACTGAAGCTTTCTTT. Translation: CASRQGWVNTEAFF.

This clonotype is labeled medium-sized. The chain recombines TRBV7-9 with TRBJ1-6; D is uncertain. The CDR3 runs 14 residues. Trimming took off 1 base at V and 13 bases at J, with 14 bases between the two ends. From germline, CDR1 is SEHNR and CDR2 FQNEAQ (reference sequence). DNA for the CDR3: TGTGCCAGCAGCTTAGGACAAAATTTGGGGCCCCTCCACTTT. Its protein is CASSLGQNLGPLHF. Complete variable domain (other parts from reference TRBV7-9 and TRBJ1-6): DTGVSQNPRHKITKRGQNVTFRCDPISEHNRLYWYRQTLGQGPEFLTYFQNEAQLEKSRLLSDRFSAERPKGSFSTLEIQRTEQGDSAMYLCASSLGQNLGPLHFGNGTRLTVT.

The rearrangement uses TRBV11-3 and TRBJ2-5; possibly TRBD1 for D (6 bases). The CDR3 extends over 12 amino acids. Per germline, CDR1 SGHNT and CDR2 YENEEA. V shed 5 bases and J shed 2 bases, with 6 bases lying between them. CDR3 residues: CASSRGQETQYF. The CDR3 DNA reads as TGTGCCAGCAGCAGGGGGCAAGAGACCCAGTACTTC.

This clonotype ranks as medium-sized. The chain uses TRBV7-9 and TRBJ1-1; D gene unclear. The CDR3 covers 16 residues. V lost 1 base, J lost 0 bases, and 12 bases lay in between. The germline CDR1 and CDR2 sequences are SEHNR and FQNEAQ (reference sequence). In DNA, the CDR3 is TGTGCCAGCAGCTTAGTTCTCAGTTCTATGAACACTGAAGCTTTCTTT. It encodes CASSLVLSSMNTEAFF.

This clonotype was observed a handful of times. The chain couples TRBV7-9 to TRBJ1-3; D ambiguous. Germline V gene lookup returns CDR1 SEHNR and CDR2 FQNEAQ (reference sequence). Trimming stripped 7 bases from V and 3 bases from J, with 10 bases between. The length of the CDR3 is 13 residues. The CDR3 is CASTRAIGNTIYF. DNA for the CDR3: TGTGCCAGCACCCGGGCCATTGGAAACACCATATATTTT.

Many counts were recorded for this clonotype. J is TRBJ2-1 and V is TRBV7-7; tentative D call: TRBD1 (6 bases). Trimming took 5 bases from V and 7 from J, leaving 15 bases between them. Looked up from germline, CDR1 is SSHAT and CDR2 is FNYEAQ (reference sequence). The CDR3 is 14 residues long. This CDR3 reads CASSLGHKMNEQFF. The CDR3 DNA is TGTGCCAGCAGCCTGGGACATAAAATGAATGAGCAGTTCTTC.

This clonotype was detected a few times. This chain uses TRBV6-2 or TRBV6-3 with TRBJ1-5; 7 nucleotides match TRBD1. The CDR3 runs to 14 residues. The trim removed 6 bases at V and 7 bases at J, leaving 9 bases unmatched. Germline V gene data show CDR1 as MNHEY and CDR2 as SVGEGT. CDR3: CASRPGGVAQPQHF. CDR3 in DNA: TGTGCCAGCAGGCCAGGGGGGGTAGCGCAGCCCCAGCATTTT.

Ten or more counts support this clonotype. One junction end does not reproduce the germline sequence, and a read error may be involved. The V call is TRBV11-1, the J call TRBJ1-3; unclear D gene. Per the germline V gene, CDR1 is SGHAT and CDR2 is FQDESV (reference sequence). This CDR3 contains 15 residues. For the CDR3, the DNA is TGTGCCAGCAGCGTCTCTTCCATCTCTGGAAACACCATCTATTTT. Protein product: CASSVSSISGNTIYF.

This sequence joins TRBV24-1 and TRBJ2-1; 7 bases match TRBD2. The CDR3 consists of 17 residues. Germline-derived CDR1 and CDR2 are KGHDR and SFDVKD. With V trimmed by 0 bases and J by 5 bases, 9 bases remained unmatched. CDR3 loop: CATSDLVKGGGHNEQFF. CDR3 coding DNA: TGTGCCACCAGTGATTTGGTCAAGGGCGGGGGACACAATGAGCAGTTCTTC.

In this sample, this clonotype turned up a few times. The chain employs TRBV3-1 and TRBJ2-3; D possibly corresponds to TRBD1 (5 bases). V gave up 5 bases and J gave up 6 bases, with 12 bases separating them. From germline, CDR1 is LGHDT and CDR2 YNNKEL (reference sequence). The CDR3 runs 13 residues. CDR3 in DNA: TGTGCCAGCAGCTTCAACGCAGGGGATACGCAGTATTTT. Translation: CASSFNAGDTQYF.

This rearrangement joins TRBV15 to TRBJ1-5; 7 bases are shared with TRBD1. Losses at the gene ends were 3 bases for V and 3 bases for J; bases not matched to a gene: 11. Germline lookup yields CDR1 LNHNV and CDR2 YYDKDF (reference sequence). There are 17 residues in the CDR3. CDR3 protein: CATSRVLRDRYNQPQHF. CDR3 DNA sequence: TGTGCCACCAGCAGGGTACTCCGGGACAGATACAATCAGCCCCAGCATTTT.

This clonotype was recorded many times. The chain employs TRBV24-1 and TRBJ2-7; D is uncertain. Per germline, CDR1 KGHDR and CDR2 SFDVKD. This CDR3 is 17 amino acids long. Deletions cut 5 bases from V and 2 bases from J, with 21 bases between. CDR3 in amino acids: CATSGRALMETAYEQYV. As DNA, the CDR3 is TGTGCCACCAGTGGAAGGGCATTAATGGAAACTGCCTACGAGCAGTACGTC.

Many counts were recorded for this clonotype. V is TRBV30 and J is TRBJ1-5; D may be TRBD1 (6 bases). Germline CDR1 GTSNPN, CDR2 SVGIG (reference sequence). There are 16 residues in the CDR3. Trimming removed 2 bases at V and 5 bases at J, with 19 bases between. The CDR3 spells CAWSYGARGLDQPQHF. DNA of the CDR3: TGTGCCTGGAGTTATGGGGCCAGGGGACTTGATCAGCCCCAGCATTTT. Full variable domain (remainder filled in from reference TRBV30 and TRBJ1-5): SQTIHQWPATLVQPVGSPLSLECTVEGTSNPNLYWYRQAAGRGLQLLFYSVGIGQISSEVPQNLSASRPQDRQFILSSKKLLLSDSGFYLCAWSYGARGLDQPQHFGDGTRLSIL.

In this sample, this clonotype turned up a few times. Here the CDR3 reads CASSLAGTDEQFF. CDR3 DNA: TGTGCCAGCAGCTTAGCAGGGACCGATGAGCAGTTCTTC. The chain recombines TRBV7-2 with TRBJ2-1; the D call may be TRBD1 or TRBD2 (5 bases each). Germline V gives CDR1 SGHTA, CDR2 FQGNSA. The CDR3 has 13 residues. Trimming cost V 0 bases and J 8 bases, with 8 bases left between them.

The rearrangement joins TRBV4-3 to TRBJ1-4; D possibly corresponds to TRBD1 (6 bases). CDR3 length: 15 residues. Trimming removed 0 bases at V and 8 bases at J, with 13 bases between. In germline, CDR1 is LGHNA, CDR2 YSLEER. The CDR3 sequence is CASSQESRGGEKLFF. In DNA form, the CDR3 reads TGCGCCAGCAGCCAAGAAAGCAGGGGAGGAGAAAAACTGTTTTTT.

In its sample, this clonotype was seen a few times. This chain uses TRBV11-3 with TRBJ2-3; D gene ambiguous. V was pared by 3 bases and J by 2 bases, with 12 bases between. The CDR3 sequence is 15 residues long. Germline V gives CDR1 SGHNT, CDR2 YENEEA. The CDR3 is CASSLALHSTDTQYF. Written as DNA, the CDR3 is TGTGCCAGCAGCTTGGCGCTTCACTCCACAGATACGCAGTATTTT.

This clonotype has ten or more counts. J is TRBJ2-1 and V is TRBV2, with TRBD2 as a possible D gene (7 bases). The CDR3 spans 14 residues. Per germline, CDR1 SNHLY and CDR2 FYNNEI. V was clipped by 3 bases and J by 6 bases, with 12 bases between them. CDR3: CASSDPGGSNEQFF. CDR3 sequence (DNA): TGTGCCAGCAGTGACCCGGGGGGCAGCAATGAGCAGTTCTTC.